Listed below are T cell receptor beta chains from one sample, sequenced in a study of CD8+ T cells in alopecia areata. TCRdb's table, derived via immunoSEQ multiplex PCR, lists solely in-frame clones and lacks some. The sample shows some 200,000 clones, roughly three fifths of them seen only once. Sequencing was performed on CD4+ T cells sorted from blood, taken at week 4, from a patient treated with tofacitinib. All receptors derive from a human donor with alopecia areata. The CDR3 runs from the conserved cysteine through the conserved F or W. The order of the fields is J gene, V gene, clone size, D gene, CDR3 protein, CDR3 DNA. A D gene is named only where the DNA matches it firmly. Size is omitted from some rows. Given values are once, few, many or a class for expanded clones.

>TRBJ1-6|TRBV25-1|-|-
CASSTDRNSPLHF
TGTGCCAGCAGTACAGATAGAAATTCACCCCTCCACTTT
>TRBJ2-5|TRBV9|-|-
CASSGSIGTWETQYF
TGTGCCAGCAGCGGGTCTATTGGAACGTGGGAGACCCAGTACTTC
>TRBJ2-5|TRBV20-1|-|-
CSYSRPETQYF
TGCAGTTACTCCCGCCCAGAGACCCAGTACTTC
>TRBJ2-7|TRBV4-2|-|-
CASSQERGPYEQYF
TGTGCCAGCAGCCAAGAGAGGGGTCCCTACGAGCAGTACTTC
>TRBJ2-3|TRBV29-1|few|-
CSVEDWREDTQYF
TGCAGCGTTGAAGATTGGAGGGAAGATACGCAGTATTTT
>TRBJ2-3|TRBV4-2|-|TRBD2
CASSQSASGGQDTQYF
TGTGCCAGCAGCCAGAGCGCTAGCGGGGGTCAAGATACGCAGTATTTT
>TRBJ1-5|TRBV15|-|-
CATAAGDSNQPQHF
TGTGCCACCGCAGCAGGTGATAGCAATCAGCCCCAGCATTTT
>TRBJ2-3|TRBV4-2|few|-
CASSQDGLSTDTQYF
TGTGCCAGCAGCCAAGATGGGCTGAGCACAGATACGCAGTATTTT
>TRBJ2-3|TRBV11-3|few|-
CASSLVGNTDTQYF
TGTGCCAGCAGCTTAGTCGGGAACACAGATACGCAGTATTTT
>TRBJ1-1|TRBV4-3|-|-
CASSRFGLNTEAFF
TGCGCCAGCAGCCGATTTGGGCTAAACACTGAAGCTTTCTTT
>TRBJ1-5|TRBV11-2|once|-
CASSLGTGLQPQHF
TGTGCCAGCAGCTTAGGAACAGGGCTTCAGCCCCAGCATTTT
>TRBJ1-2|TRBV4-1|-|TRBD1
CASSQVLQGAYGYTF
TGCGCCAGCAGCCAGGTATTACAGGGGGCCTATGGCTACACCTTC
>TRBJ1-4|TRBV28|few|-
CASSLNEKLFF
TGTGCCAGCAGTCTTAATGAAAAACTGTTTTTT
>TRBJ2-3|TRBV9|-|-
CASSERTYSTDTQYF
TGTGCCAGCAGCGAGCGGACTTATAGCACAGATACGCAGTATTTT
>TRBJ2-6|TRBV4-1|-|-
CASSQDEGSSRGANVLTF
TGCGCCAGCAGCCAAGATGAGGGCAGTTCGCGAGGGGCCAACGTCCTGACTTTC
>TRBJ1-1|TRBV30|-|-
CAWSQGRFEAFF
TGTGCCTGGAGTCAAGGACGATTTGAAGCTTTCTTT
>TRBJ1-5|TRBV7-8|few|-
CASSLRESVTGNQPQHF
TGTGCCAGCAGCTTACGTGAATCCGTTACAGGGAACCAGCCCCAGCATTTT
>TRBJ1-5|TRBV15|few|-
CATSRDLRQGDQPQHF
TGTGCCACCAGCAGAGATCTGAGGCAGGGTGATCAGCCCCAGCATTTT
>TRBJ2-6|TRBV25-1|-|-
CASSGGSSGANVLTF
TGTGCCAGCAGTGGAGGTAGCTCTGGGGCCAACGTCCTGACTTTC
>TRBJ1-1|TRBV6-5|-|-
CASSWGRLNTEAFF
TGTGCCAGCAGTTGGGGACGGTTGAACACTGAAGCTTTCTTT